This T cell receptor (beta chain) was captured in a study of T cells in Graves' hyperthyroidism and ophthalmopathy. Study conclusions and caveats: Before onset, ophthalmopathy was predicted by the model a median about 6.2 months earlier. Patients with ophthalmopathy were separated from those with stable hyperthyroidism by a 13 V-J model.

TCR beta CDR3 regions were amplified from RNA transcripts. The HTBI primer set drove a first-round RT-PCR of the TCR CDR3. TCRdb reprocessed the multiplex PCR reads via MiXCR and lists one record per CDR3 protein. The sample holds approximately 370,000 distinct CDR3 sequences, 17% seen once. There are 15 residues in the CDR3. Germline V gives CDR1 SGHRS, CDR2 YFSETQ. Trimming pared 3 bases from V and 5 bases from J, leaving 18 bases between. This clonotype occurred many times. Its antigen is unidentified. Diagnostic decisions used clinical symptoms, serum thyroxine and TRAb, thyroid ultrasound and orbital computed tomography. Blood was drawn at first hyperthyroidism diagnosis, before any ophthalmopathy symptoms.

Sequenced material: blood. The genes are TRBV5-1 and TRBJ2-7; D may correspond to TRBD1 or TRBD2 (5 bases each). The clonotype originates from a woman between 25 and 40 years old with Graves' hyperthyroidism that later progressed to Graves' ophthalmopathy. CDR3 residues: CASSWDFEGNDEQYF. CDR3 bases: TGCGCCAGCAGCTGGGATTTTGAGGGGAACGACGAGCAGTACTTC.